The 26 T cell receptor beta chains presented below share a single source sample, sequenced in a study of blood T cell repertoires in COVID-19. Here immunoSEQ multiplex PCR was the method, and the copy in TCRdb shows in-frame clones only, minus some. The sample comprises under 130,000 clones, 85% of which are singletons, and 2% to 2.5% rests with the top ten. The source material was peripheral blood. The receptors here all came from a human donor in a cohort sampled during active COVID-19.

J is TRBJ2-3 and V is TRBV30; D not resolved. The CDR3 consists of 17 residues. Germline V gene data show CDR1 as GTSNPN and CDR2 as SVGIG (reference sequence). Trimming took 0 bases from V and 2 from J, leaving 18 bases between them. CDR3 in amino acids: CAWSVASGFSSTDTQYF. The DNA of the CDR3 is TGTGCCTGGAGTGTAGCCTCCGGTTTCTCCTCCACAGATACGCAGTATTTT.

The rearrangement joins TRBV27 to TRBJ1-1, with 8 nucleotides matching TRBD1. CDR1 and CDR2 from the germline V gene are MNHEY and SMNVEV (reference sequence). This CDR3 spans 16 amino acids. After removal of 5 bases from V and 0 bases from J, the junction contained 8 bases not matched to a gene. CDR3: CASSPRDRILNTEAFF. CDR3 nucleotide sequence: TGTGCCAGCAGTCCCAGGGACAGGATCTTGAACACTGAAGCTTTCTTT.

The V and J genes are TRBV3-1 (or the pseudogene TRBV3-2) and TRBJ2-5; no definite D call. This CDR3 region has 12 residues. The germline V gene has CDR1 LGHDT and CDR2 YNNKEL (reference sequence). Trimming cost V 0 bases and J 5 bases, with 4 bases left between them. CDR3 loop: CASSQESETQYF. CDR3 bases: TGTGCCAGCAGCCAAGAGAGCGAGACCCAGTACTTC.

This chain joins TRBV15 and TRBJ1-2; maybe TRBD1 (6 bases). V gave up 4 bases and J gave up 3 bases, with 15 bases separating them. The CDR3 runs 15 residues. In germline, CDR1 is LNHNV, CDR2 YYDKDF (reference sequence). The CDR3, as DNA: TGTGCCACCAGCACATACAGGGAAACGGACTATGGCTACACCTTC. Translating gives CATSTYRETDYGYTF. Using reference TRBV15 and TRBJ1-2 for the parts outside the CDR3, the full variable domain is DAMVIQNPRYQVTQFGKPVTLSCSQTLNHNVMYWYQQKSSQAPKLLFHYYDKDFNNEADTPDNFQSRRPNTSFCFLDIRSPGLGDTAMYLCATSTYRETDYGYTFGSGTRLTVV.

The chain carries TRBV6-6 and TRBJ1-1; no clear D gene. There are 14 residues in the CDR3. The V gene's germline CDR1 is MNHNY and CDR2 SVGAGI (reference sequence). V shed 5 bases and J shed 4 bases, with 14 bases lying between them. CDR3 region: CASSPPGRSTEAFF. In DNA form, the CDR3 reads TGTGCCAGCAGTCCTCCGGGGAGGAGCACTGAAGCTTTCTTT.

The chain joins TRBV9 to TRBJ1-2; 7 nucleotides align to TRBD1. V dropped 0 bases and J dropped 4; count of bases not matched to a gene: 12. This CDR3 region has 17 residues. In germline, CDR1 is SGDLS, CDR2 YYNGEE. The CDR3 loop is CASSVAGTDRDLYGYTF. DNA of the CDR3: TGTGCCAGCAGCGTAGCTGGCACAGACAGGGATCTCTATGGCTACACCTTC.

This rearrangement joins TRBV3-1 (or the pseudogene TRBV3-2) to TRBJ2-1, with TRBD1 matching 11 bases. The V segment lost 0 bases and the J segment 8 bases; nucleotides outside the gene matches: 3. The CDR3 length is 15 residues. Germline loops: CDR1 LGHDT, CDR2 YNNKEL (reference sequence). DNA for the CDR3: TGTGCCAGCAGCCAAGATGGGACAGGGGGGGATGAGCAGTTCTTC. Its translation: CASSQDGTGGDEQFF.

The V gene is TRBV12-3 or TRBV12-4, the J gene TRBJ2-3, with D hard to call. Trimming pared 6 bases from V and 4 bases from J, leaving 11 bases between. This CDR3 region has 13 residues. The CDR3 DNA reads as TGTGCCAGCAGCCCCCCAGAGGCAGATACGCAGTATTTT. Protein sequence: CASSPPEADTQYF.

The chain has TRBV5-4 and TRBJ1-2; 7 bases line up with TRBD1. CDR1 and CDR2 (germline): SGHNT, YYREEE (reference sequence). V shed 4 bases and J 8 bases; nucleotides not matched to a gene: 14. This CDR3 has 15 residues. The CDR3 here is CASSVSLAGGWGYTF. DNA of the CDR3: TGTGCCAGCAGCGTAAGCCTAGCAGGGGGATGGGGCTACACCTTC.

The V gene is TRBV6-5, the J gene TRBJ2-4; 7 nucleotides match TRBD2. The CDR3 sequence is 15 residues long. Per germline, CDR1 MNHEY and CDR2 SVGAGI. The V and J ends lost 5 bases and 0 bases, in that order; junction bases with no gene match: 4. This CDR3 is CASSPRGVAKNIQYF. CDR3 bases: TGTGCCAGCAGTCCCCGGGGGGTAGCCAAAAACATTCAGTACTTC.

The gene calls are TRBV2 and TRBJ2-1; a weak D match, TRBD1 (5 bases). The CDR3 extends over 15 amino acids. In germline, CDR1 is SNHLY, CDR2 FYNNEI. Trimming pared 6 bases from V and 2 bases from J, leaving 14 bases between. CDR3 protein: CASSIQDTAYNEQFF. In DNA form, the CDR3 reads TGTGCCAGCAGCATTCAGGACACCGCCTACAATGAGCAGTTCTTC. The whole variable domain, remainder taken from reference TRBV2 and TRBJ2-1, is EPEVTQTPSHQVTQMGQEVILRCVPISNHLYFYWYRQILGQKVEFLVSFYNNEISEKSEIFDDQFSVERPDGSNFTLKIRSTKLEDSAMYFCASSIQDTAYNEQFFGPGTRLTVL.

The chain employs TRBV6-2 or TRBV6-3 and TRBJ1-1; 7 nucleotides agree with TRBD1. The CDR3 is 13 residues long. The germline V gene has CDR1 MNHEY and CDR2 SVGEGT. J lost 3 bases, V lost 4 bases, and 2 bases had no gene match. The CDR3 sequence: CASSWTGHTEAFF. In DNA form, the CDR3 reads TGTGCCAGCAGTTGGACAGGACACACTGAAGCTTTCTTT.

This rearrangement joins TRBV28 to TRBJ2-1, with D perhaps matching TRBD2 (5 bases). The CDR3 spans 12 residues. Germline V gene data show CDR1 as MDHEN and CDR2 as SYDVKM. V was pared by 2 bases and J by 9 bases, with 8 bases between. CDR3 protein: CASSLGGREQFF. The CDR3 DNA reads TGTGCCAGCAGTTTAGGCGGGCGTGAGCAGTTCTTC.

This rearrangement joins TRBV6-5 to TRBJ2-7; 8 bases are shared with TRBD1. CDR1 MNHEY and CDR2 SVGAGI come from the germline V gene. J was trimmed by 7 bases and V by 6 bases; bases with no gene match: 8. There are 13 residues in the CDR3. For the CDR3, the DNA is TGTGCCAGCAGGGACACAGGGGGTTGGGAGCAGTACTTC. Protein: CASRDTGGWEQYF.

The chain carries TRBV5-1 and TRBJ2-1; TRBD2 might be the D (6 bases). CDR1 is SGHRS and CDR2 is YFSETQ in the germline V gene. The CDR3 covers 15 residues. Trimming stripped 2 bases from V and 4 bases from J, with 13 bases between. Here the CDR3 DNA reads TGCGCCAGCAGCTTAGGGGACGGGGGTTACAATGAGCAGTTCTTC. This encodes CASSLGDGGYNEQFF.

This clone has only a few counts. This sequence joins TRBV6-5 and TRBJ1-6; TRBD1 matches at 9 bases. Germline trimming cut 0 bases from V and 9 bases from J; bases unmatched to any gene: 6. The CDR3 runs 16 residues. CDR1 and CDR2 from the germline V gene are MNHEY and SVGAGI. In nucleotides, the CDR3 is TGTGCCAGCAGTTACTCGACGGGACAGGGTGGTTCACCCCTCCACTTT. As protein: CASSYSTGQGGSPLHF.

This chain links TRBV3-1 (or the pseudogene TRBV3-2) with TRBJ2-7; weak D call: TRBD2 (6 bases). The CDR3 runs to 15 residues. The V end lost 1 base, the J end lost 1 base, and 11 bases lay between the germline ends. Germline assignment: CDR1 LGHDT and CDR2 YNNKEL (reference sequence). The CDR3 spells CASSQAPSDSYEQYF. Written as DNA, the CDR3 is TGTGCCAGCAGCCAAGCGCCTAGCGATTCCTACGAGCAGTACTTC.

The chain recombines TRBV9 with TRBJ2-1; 8 positions agree with TRBD2. The CDR3 is made up of 17 amino acids. Germline CDR1 and CDR2: SGDLS and YYNGEE. Trimming cost V 1 base and J 0 bases; bases outside gene matches: 6. The CDR3 nucleotides read TGTGCCAGCAGCGTAAAGCTAGCGGGCAGCTCCTACAATGAGCAGTTCTTC. This translates into CASSVKLAGSSYNEQFF.

CDR3 residues: CAISGSGAFEETQYF. In nucleotides, the CDR3 is TGTGCCATCAGTGGGTCAGGGGCTTTCGAAGAGACCCAGTACTTC. The rearrangement links TRBV10-3 to TRBJ2-5, with a possible D match to TRBD1 (6 bases). V dropped 4 bases and J dropped 3 bases, with 15 bases sitting between them. There are 15 residues in the CDR3. The germline CDR1 and CDR2 sequences are ENHRY and SYGVKD.

The chain has TRBV19 and TRBJ2-3; 11 bases align to TRBD2. Unmatched junction bases numbered 4, after V lost 6 bases and J lost 2 bases. In germline, CDR1 is LNHDA, CDR2 SQIVND (reference sequence). The CDR3 is 15 amino acids. The CDR3 DNA is TGTGCCAGTAGCCTACTAGCGGGAGACACAGATACGCAGTATTTT. This codes for CASSLLAGDTDTQYF.

The V and J genes are TRBV30 and TRBJ2-1, with 7 bases that match TRBD1. J lost 0 bases, V lost 3 bases, and 11 bases had no gene match. Germline V lookup: CDR1 GTSNPN, CDR2 SVGIG (reference sequence). This CDR3 is built from 17 residues. This CDR3 is CAWSRDRTRRSYNEQFF. The CDR3 bases are TGTGCCTGGAGCCGGGACAGAACCCGTCGCTCCTACAATGAGCAGTTCTTC.

V gene TRBV7-2 combines with J gene TRBJ1-3, with 9 bases aligning to TRBD1. CDR3 length equals 14 residues. J was trimmed by 2 bases and V by 4 bases; bases with no gene match: 0. CDR1 and CDR2 (germline): SGHTA, FQGNSA. The CDR3: CASSWDRAGNTIYF. The DNA of the CDR3 is TGTGCCAGCAGCTGGGACAGGGCTGGAAACACCATATATTTT.

V and J are TRBV28 and TRBJ2-3, with 7 bases matching TRBD1. The trim removed 1 base at V and 0 bases at J, leaving 13 bases unmatched. From germline, CDR1 is MDHEN and CDR2 SYDVKM. CDR3 length: 19 residues. In DNA form, the CDR3 reads TGTGCCAGCAGTTTATCCCCTCGAGAAGGGGGCCTTAGCACAGATACGCAGTATTTT. Amino acid sequence: CASSLSPREGGLSTDTQYF.

The chain couples TRBV18 to TRBJ2-7, with 7 bases that match TRBD1. CDR1 is KGHSH and CDR2 is LQKENI in the germline V gene. The CDR3 contains 13 residues. V shed 3 bases, J shed 5 bases, and the junction held 4 bases outside the gene matches. CDR3 bases: TGTGCCAGCTCACCCCTACAGGGGAACGAGCAGTACTTC. It specifies CASSPLQGNEQYF. The whole variable domain, remainder taken from reference TRBV18 and TRBJ2-7, is NAGVMQNPRHLVRRRGQEARLRCSPMKGHSHVYWYRQLPEEGLKFMVYLQKENIIDESGMPKERFSAEFPKEGPSILRIQQVVRGDSAAYFCASSPLQGNEQYFGPGTRLTVT.

CDR3 in amino acids: CASSPYPGTSGNTIYF. The CDR3 DNA is TGTGCCAGCTCACCATATCCGGGAACCTCTGGAAACACCATATATTTT. The chain is built from TRBV18 and TRBJ1-3; no firm D call. Germline CDR1 reads KGHSH; CDR2 reads LQKENI. This CDR3 spans 16 amino acids. V lost 2 bases to trimming and J lost 0 bases, with 11 bases between them.

The chain is built from TRBV5-1 and TRBJ2-5, with D tentatively TRBD2 (6 bases). This CDR3 has 13 residues. The V end lost 3 bases, the J end lost 3 bases, and 9 bases lay between the germline ends. Per the germline V gene, CDR1 is SGHRS and CDR2 is YFSETQ. In DNA form, the CDR3 reads TGCGCCAGCAGCTCCGGGGGTAAAGAGACCCAGTACTTC. It translates to CASSSGGKETQYF.